This is a list of T cell receptor beta chains from one sample in a study of T cell changes during pregnancy in multiple sclerosis. TCRdb's copy holds only in-frame clones and misses some; the assay was immunoSEQ multiplex PCR. Found here are around 84,000 clones, 94% of them singletons; the top ten hold 0.8% to 1%. Sequenced material: peripheral blood, taken in the second trimester of pregnancy. The receptors stem from a female donor in good health, enrolled as a control in a pregnancy study. CDR3s include the opening cysteine and the closing phenylalanine or tryptophan. Each record gives: V gene, J gene, D gene, clone size, CDR3 protein, CDR3 DNA. The D gene is left open where the match is weak. Size is stated for part of the rows, as once, few or many counts, or as a class when the clone is expanded.

>TRBV28|TRBJ1-3|.|.
CASSPLRGSGNTIYF
TGTGCCAGCAGTCCGCTCAGGGGCTCCGGAAACACCATATATTTT
>TRBV7-2|TRBJ1-1|TRBD1|.
CASSSRRSGQVPEAFF
TGTGCCAGCAGCTCCCGTCGGTCCGGACAGGTCCCTGAAGCTTTCTTT
>TRBV6-4|TRBJ2-2|TRBD2|few
CASSEREGHTGELFF
TGTGCCAGCAGTGAGCGGGAGGGCCACACCGGGGAGCTGTTTTTT
>TRBV5-4|TRBJ1-5|TRBD1|.
CASSSDRGGQPQHF
TGTGCCAGCAGCTCTGACAGGGGAGGTCAGCCCCAGCATTTT
>TRBV28|TRBJ2-7|.|.
CASSLTGGPASYEQYF
TGTGCCAGCAGTCTGACTGGAGGCCCGGCCTCCTACGAGCAGTACTTC
>TRBV29-1|TRBJ2-7|.|.
CSVEERDYEQYF
TGCAGCGTTGAAGAAAGAGATTACGAGCAGTACTTC
>TRBV4-1|TRBJ1-2|.|.
CASSQEGVAGYTF
TGCGCCAGCAGCCAGGAAGGGGTGGCTGGCTACACCTTC
>TRBV28|TRBJ2-7|TRBD2|.
CASSFSPLRWAGGPGEQYF
TGTGCCAGCAGTTTTAGCCCCCTCAGGTGGGCGGGAGGGCCGGGGGAGCAGTACTTC
>TRBV7-2|TRBJ2-5|.|.
CASSLDIMRETQYF
TGTGCCAGCAGCCTGGACATAATGAGGGAGACCCAGTACTTC
>TRBV19|TRBJ2-1|.|.
CASSIVPGYNEQFF
TGTGCCAGTAGTATTGTTCCGGGCTACAATGAGCAGTTCTTC
>TRBV4-1|TRBJ2-3|TRBD2|.
CASSPGLAGVGDTQYF
TGCGCCAGCAGCCCCGGACTAGCGGGAGTAGGAGATACGCAGTATTTT
>TRBV18|TRBJ2-7|.|.
CASSPTDKYEQYF
TGTGCCAGCTCACCAACAGACAAGTACGAGCAGTACTTC
>TRBV19|TRBJ1-5|TRBD1|.
CASSTRTGIGNQPQHF
TGTGCCAGTAGTACCCGGACAGGGATCGGTAATCAGCCCCAGCATTTT
>TRBV5-1|TRBJ2-5|TRBD2|.
CASSPGTSGQETQYF
TGCGCCAGCAGCCCGGGGACTAGCGGACAAGAGACCCAGTACTTC
>TRBV5-5|TRBJ1-5|TRBD1|.
CASSLSGGGQPQHF
TGTGCCAGCAGCTTGTCAGGGGGCGGTCAGCCCCAGCATTTT
>TRBV4-2|TRBJ1-4|.|.
CASSQDLRGGSGEKLFF
TGTGCCAGCAGCCAAGATCTGCGGGGAGGGTCTGGGGAAAAACTGTTTTTT
>TRBV4-1|TRBJ2-3|TRBD2|.
CASSQDMGLAGGTGSTDTQYF
TGCGCCAGCAGCCAAGATATGGGACTAGCGGGAGGGACCGGAAGCACAGATACGCAGTATTTT
>TRBV18|TRBJ2-7|.|.
CASSLSRGPPYEQYF
TGTGCCAGCTCACTCTCCAGGGGTCCTCCTTACGAGCAGTACTTC
>TRBV9|TRBJ2-7|TRBD2|.
CASSVDSSGSSYEQYF
TGTGCCAGCAGCGTAGATTCTAGCGGGAGCTCCTACGAGCAGTACTTC
>TRBV6-5|TRBJ2-3|TRBD2|.
CASSPGGTTDTQYF
TGTGCCAGCAGCCCGGGAGGGACCACAGATACGCAGTATTTT
>TRBV5-5|TRBJ1-2|.|.
CASSFEVTVNYGYTF
TGTGCCAGCAGCTTTGAAGTGACAGTGAACTATGGCTACACCTTC
>TRBV28|TRBJ1-1|TRBD1|.
CASSMTGENTEAFF
TGTGCCAGCAGTATGACAGGGGAGAACACTGAAGCTTTCTTT
>TRBV5-1|TRBJ2-3|TRBD1|once
CASSSTGTGGADTQYF
TGCGCCAGCAGCTCGACCGGGACAGGGGGCGCAGATACGCAGTATTTT
>TRBV19|TRBJ1-2|.|once
CASSISNYGYTF
TGTGCCAGTAGTATCTCTAACTATGGCTACACCTTC
>TRBV7-9|TRBJ2-3|.|.
CASSSSDTQYF
TGTGCCAGCAGCTCTTCGGATACGCAGTATTTT
>TRBV28|TRBJ2-7|TRBD1|.
CASSPGTGAYEQYF
TGTGCCAGCAGTCCCGGGACAGGTGCCTACGAGCAGTACTTC
>TRBV9|TRBJ1-2|.|.
CASSVAGEGYGYTF
TGTGCCAGCAGCGTAGCCGGGGAGGGCTATGGCTACACCTTC
>TRBV27|TRBJ1-1|.|.
CASSLSQKILNTEAFF
TGTGCCAGCAGTTTATCGCAGAAAATCCTGAACACTGAAGCTTTCTTT
>TRBV6-5|TRBJ2-1|.|once
CASSYSSPDRPNEQFF
TGTGCCAGCAGTTACTCGAGTCCGGACAGACCCAATGAGCAGTTCTTC
>TRBV9|TRBJ2-7|TRBD2|.
CASSRLAGAYEQYF
TGTGCCAGCAGTCGACTAGCGGGAGCCTACGAGCAGTACTTC
>TRBV10-1|TRBJ2-7|.|.
CASQSSYEQYF
TGCGCCAGCCAGTCTTCCTACGAGCAGTACTTC
>TRBV19|TRBJ1-5|.|.
CASSPTGDGQPQHF
TGTGCCAGTAGTCCCACGGGGGATGGGCAGCCCCAGCATTTT
>TRBV5-1|TRBJ1-6|TRBD1|.
CASRPGQGASPLHF
TGCGCCAGCAGACCGGGACAGGGGGCTTCACCCCTCCACTTT
>TRBV27|TRBJ1-5|TRBD1|.
CASSLDRDRGEPQHF
TGTGCCAGCAGCCTAGACCGGGACAGGGGAGAGCCCCAGCATTTT
>TRBV18|TRBJ2-5|.|once
CASSPNIAPETQYF
TGTGCCAGCTCACCAAACATCGCTCCAGAGACCCAGTACTTC
>TRBV2|TRBJ2-5|TRBD2|.
CASSARLAGETQYF
TGTGCCAGCAGTGCCCGACTAGCGGGAGAGACCCAGTACTTC
>TRBV28|TRBJ2-3|.|.
CASSFRAGLRTDTQYF
TGTGCCAGCAGTTTTCGGGCGGGACTTCGAACAGATACGCAGTATTTT